This T cell receptor (beta chain) was obtained from a study of PD-L1 blockade in urothelial cancer. The wider study: In the patient group, about 90% of the roughly 29 were males with bladder-origin urothelial cancer.

The germline V and J ends were trimmed by 0 bases and 1 base, with 15 bases remaining between them. The CDR3 is 17 residues long. From germline, CDR1 is LGHNA and CDR2 YSLEER. The protocol was immunoSEQ multiplex PCR, while the TCRdb copy is restricted to in-frame clones and leaves out a portion. The table includes more than 35,000 clones, roughly 86% detected once. This specimen consisted of PBMCs, obtained around atezolizumab (anti-PD-L1) treatment. This TCR derives from a man between 65 and 79 years old with urothelial cancer. The rearrangement uses TRBV4-3 and TRBJ1-1; D ambiguous. CDR3 region: CASSQEKAAPGNTEAFF. The DNA for the CDR3 is TGCGCCAGCAGCCAAGAAAAGGCGGCCCCCGGGAACACTGAAGCTTTCTTT.